The source of this T cell receptor beta chain is a study of T cell repertoires in cytomegalovirus infection. Study-wide background: It can be stated that public TCR beta signatures indicated CMV infection as well as a matching HLA type.

On this clonotype: Its antigen is not known.

TCRdb re-called the reads through MiXCR, storing one row per CDR3 protein. Of 300,000 to 450,000 distinct CDR3 sequences in the sample, 18% were seen once. Study results and limitations: Cumulative frequency (of public TCR beta family members) identified carriers of CMV plus the relevant HLA. Ex vivo, HLA-C-restricted CMV-specific TCR beta clonotypes prevailed over the rest of the response.

CDR3 length: 12 residues. The V gene lost 6 bases and the J gene lost 9 bases, with 12 bases spanning the gap. Germline loops: CDR1 MNHEY, CDR2 SVGEGT. The source material was PBMCs. The chain recombines TRBV6-2 or TRBV6-3 with TRBJ2-1; D is unresolved. This clonotype originated in a human donor in good health (CMV status not recorded). Some clones in this sample may be carry-over from other donors' samples. CDR3 amino acids: CASSFLGSEQFF. The DNA for the CDR3 is TGTGCCAGCAGCTTCCTTGGCAGTGAGCAGTTCTTC.